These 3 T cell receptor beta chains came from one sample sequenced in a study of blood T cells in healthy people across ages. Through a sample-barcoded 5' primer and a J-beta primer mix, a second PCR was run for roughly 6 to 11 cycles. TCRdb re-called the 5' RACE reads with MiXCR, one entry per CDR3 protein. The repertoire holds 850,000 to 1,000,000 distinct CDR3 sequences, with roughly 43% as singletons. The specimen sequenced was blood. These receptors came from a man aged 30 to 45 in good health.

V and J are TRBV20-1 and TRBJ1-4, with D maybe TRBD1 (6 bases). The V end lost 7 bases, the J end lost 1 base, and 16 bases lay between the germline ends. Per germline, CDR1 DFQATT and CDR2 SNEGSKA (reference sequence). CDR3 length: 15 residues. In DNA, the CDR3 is TGCAGTGTCATGCAGGGGAGCCAAACTAATGAAAAACTGTTTTTT. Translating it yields CSVMQGSQTNEKLFF.

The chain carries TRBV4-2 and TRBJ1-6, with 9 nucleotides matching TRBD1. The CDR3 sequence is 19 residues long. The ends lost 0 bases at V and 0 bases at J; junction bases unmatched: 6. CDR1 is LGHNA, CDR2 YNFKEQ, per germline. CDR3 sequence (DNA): TGTGCCAGCAGCCAAGATCCTGGGGGACAGGGCTCCTATAATTCACCCCTCCACTTT. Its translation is CASSQDPGGQGSYNSPLHF.

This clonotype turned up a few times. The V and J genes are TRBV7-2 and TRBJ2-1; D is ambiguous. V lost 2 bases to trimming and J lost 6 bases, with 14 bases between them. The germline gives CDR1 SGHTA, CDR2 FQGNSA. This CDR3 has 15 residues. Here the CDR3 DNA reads TGTGCCAGCAGCTTAATCGGGCCGGATAGCAATGAGCAGTTCTTC. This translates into CASSLIGPDSNEQFF.